The T cell receptor beta chain described here comes from a study of T cells in Graves' hyperthyroidism and ophthalmopathy. Study-wide context: Initial diagnosis, before any treatment, was when peripheral blood was collected.

8.5 to 10 ml of fresh peripheral blood supplied the PBMCs. Amplified TCR beta CDR3 regions derived from RNA transcripts. With the HTBI primer set, the TCR CDR3 went through a first round of RT-PCR. TCRdb re-derived calls from the multiplex PCR reads in MiXCR, one entry per CDR3 protein. Counted here are a few hundred thousand distinct CDR3 sequences, approximately 17% occurring once; the ten biggest clones make up around 17%. Trimming removed 0 bases at V and 1 base at J, with 12 bases between. Germline V gives CDR1 MGHRA, CDR2 YSYEKL. There are 16 residues in the CDR3. This TCR was sampled from a woman in her late teens or twenties with Graves' ophthalmopathy. This chain uses TRBV4-1 with TRBJ1-1; no firm D call. Sequenced material: blood. The CDR3 region is CASSQDSRATNTEAFF. DNA for the CDR3: TGCGCCAGCAGCCAAGATTCGAGGGCCACGAACACTGAAGCTTTCTTT.